Shown below are 8 T cell receptor beta chains from a single sample sequenced in a study of T-cell memory formation after mild COVID-19 (dated by TCRdb to about 2021). Library preparation was by 5' RACE. The data were produced on an Illumina NovaSeq 6000. TCRdb took the public reads, trimmed them with fastp at Q25, ran MiXCR for clone calling and kept in-frame beta chains. When rows share a CDR3 protein, they turn into one entry using the most common DNA and genes. Within this sample are about 360,000 distinct CDR3 sequences, with 13% to 15% of them counted one time only. The ten biggest clones cover around a fifth of the sample. Material for sequencing was PBMCs or a T cell subset sorted from them (not recorded which). All receptors derive from a young man who had mild COVID-19 (a few samples of this study predate the infection). The sample titles of this study are shuffled in the database, so cell type and time point are left out; the donor was told from shared clones.

This clonotype turned up a few times. V gene TRBV6-5 combines with J gene TRBJ1-2; TRBD1 agrees at 9 bases. Per the germline V gene, CDR1 is MNHEY and CDR2 is SVGAGI. The CDR3 length is 12 residues. Trimming cost V 5 bases and J 9 bases; bases outside gene matches: 4. CDR3 sequence (DNA): TGTGCCAGCAGTCCGGGACAGGGTCGCTACACCTTC. Its protein is CASSPGQGRYTF.

This clonotype has only a few counts. The chain combines TRBV6-5 with TRBJ1-3; D is possibly TRBD1 (6 bases). The CDR3 is made up of 14 amino acids. Germline CDR1 MNHEY, CDR2 SVGAGI. The V end lost 5 bases, the J end lost 9 bases, and 17 bases lay between the germline ends. CDR3: CASSPGQTRGTIYF. CDR3 DNA sequence: TGTGCCAGCAGTCCCGGACAGACCCGGGGCACCATATATTTT.

The V gene is TRBV5-1, the J gene TRBJ2-7, with 7 positions matching TRBD1. With V trimmed by 3 bases and J by 0 bases, 6 bases remained unmatched. Germline V lookup: CDR1 SGHRS, CDR2 YFSETQ. CDR3 size: 15 residues. As DNA, the CDR3 is TGCGCCAGCAGCTCGACAGGGCAAAACTCCTACGAGCAGTACGTC. Translated: CASSSTGQNSYEQYV.

This clonotype was counted a few times. V gene TRBV7-9 combines with J gene TRBJ2-2; D may correspond to TRBD1 or TRBD2 (5 bases each). Trimming removed 3 bases at V and 7 bases at J, with 9 bases between. Per the germline V gene, CDR1 is SEHNR and CDR2 is FQNEAQ (reference sequence). This CDR3 region has 13 residues. CDR3 coding DNA: TGTGCCAGCAGCTTCCAGGGAGACGGGGAGCTGTTTTTT. Translating gives CASSFQGDGELFF.

This clonotype was counted many times. The chain has TRBV7-2 and TRBJ2-1; the D gene is possibly TRBD1 (6 bases). CDR1 and CDR2 from the germline V gene are SGHTA and FQGNSA. Between the trimmed V and J ends, which lost 5 bases and 7 bases, there was a span of 9 bases. This CDR3 is 12 amino acids long. The CDR3 DNA follows: TGTGCCAGCAGCATCAGGGGTAATGAGCAGTTCTTC. Amino acids: CASSIRGNEQFF.

This clonotype was seen a few times. This sequence joins TRBV5-1 and TRBJ2-3; 14 nucleotides agree with TRBD2. The CDR3 is made up of 17 amino acids. The germline gives CDR1 SGHRS, CDR2 YFSETQ. J was trimmed by 2 bases and V by 4 bases; bases with no gene match: 6. As DNA, the CDR3 is TGCGCCAGCAGCCCAAGGACTAGCGGGGGGTCCACAGATACGCAGTATTTT. Residues: CASSPRTSGGSTDTQYF. The complete variable domain, with remaining parts taken from reference TRBV5-1 and TRBJ2-3, reads KAGVTQTPRYLIKTRGQQVTLSCSPISGHRSVSWYQQTPGQGLQFLFEYFSETQRNKGNFPGRFSGRQFSNSRSEMNVSTLELGDSALYLCASSPRTSGGSTDTQYFGPGTRLTVL.

This clonotype was counted only a few times. The V gene is TRBV10-2, the J gene TRBJ2-7, with TRBD2 matching over 11 bases. This CDR3 has 14 residues. CDR1 and CDR2 from the germline V gene are WSHSY and SAAADI. The J segment lost 3 bases and the V segment lost 6 bases, leaving 4 bases of the junction unmatched. DNA for the CDR3: TGCGCCAGCAGCGTGACTAGCGGGGTCTACGAGCAGTACTTC. It translates to CASSVTSGVYEQYF.

The chain is built from TRBV6-5 and TRBJ2-7; D is perhaps TRBD2 (5 bases). Trimming took off 11 bases at V and 5 bases at J, with 13 bases between the two ends. Germline V gene lookup returns CDR1 MNHEY and CDR2 SVGAGI. The CDR3 is 11 residues long. The CDR3 DNA follows: TGTGCCGCGGGTTCGGCGGACGAGCAGTACTTC. Translating gives CAAGSADEQYF.